The 10 T cell receptor beta chains below all came from one sample that was sequenced in a study of blood T cells in healthy people across ages. Primers used in a second PCR of roughly 6 to 12 cycles were a sample-barcoded 5' primer and a J-beta primer mix. MiXCR, applied by TCRdb to the 5' RACE reads, yields one record per CDR3 protein. The sample shows around 710,000 distinct CDR3 sequences, around 40% of them seen only once. Sequenced sample: blood. The receptors derive from a woman aged 60-75 years in good health.

The chain links TRBV7-9 to TRBJ2-1; D unresolved. Germline assignment: CDR1 SEHNR and CDR2 FQNEAQ (reference sequence). The CDR3 extends over 16 amino acids. The V end was cut by 2 bases, the J end by 2 bases, with 13 bases between. The CDR3 coding sequence is TGTGCCAGCAGCTTAATATCCTCTTTTGCCTACAATGAGCAGTTCTTC. It specifies CASSLISSFAYNEQFF. The full variable domain, its missing parts supplied by reference TRBV7-9 and TRBJ2-1, is DTGVSQNPRHKITKRGQNVTFRCDPISEHNRLYWYRQTLGQGPEFLTYFQNEAQLEKSRLLSDRFSAERPKGSFSTLEIQRTEQGDSAMYLCASSLISSFAYNEQFFGPGTRLTVL.

V and J are TRBV25-1 and TRBJ2-4, with 8 bases lining up with TRBD1. V lost 6 bases and J lost 13; bases outside the gene matches: 11. CDR1 and CDR2 (germline): MGHDK, SYGVNS. This CDR3 contains 13 residues. The DNA for the CDR3 is TGTGCCAGCAGGCACAGGGGGTGGAATCAGCAGTACTTC. Residues: CASRHRGWNQQYF.

This clonotype was detected only a few times. This chain connects TRBV29-1 to TRBJ2-1; 7 bases line up with TRBD2. The germline CDR1 and CDR2 sequences are SQVTM and ANQGSEA. The trim removed 0 bases at V and 5 bases at J, leaving 4 bases unmatched. CDR3 length: 14 residues. Written as DNA, the CDR3 is TGCAGCGTTGAAGAGAGCCGGGAGGACAATGAGCAGTTCTTC. Encoded protein: CSVEESREDNEQFF.

The rearrangement links TRBV4-3 to TRBJ2-1; TRBD1 matches at 8 bases. Unmatched junction bases numbered 5, after V lost 4 bases and J lost 0 bases. CDR1 is LGHNA and CDR2 is YSLEER in the germline V gene. The CDR3 length is 16 residues. The CDR3 protein is CASSPTGTGSYNEQFF. CDR3 bases: TGCGCCAGCAGCCCTACCGGGACAGGCTCCTACAATGAGCAGTTCTTC.

J is TRBJ2-7 and V is TRBV7-3, with 10 bases lining up with TRBD1. J was trimmed by 4 bases and V by 2 bases; bases with no gene match: 5. The CDR3 has 15 residues. The germline gives CDR1 SGHTA, CDR2 FQGTGA. CDR3 residues: CASSLAPGQGYEQYF. CDR3 coding DNA: TGTGCCAGCAGCTTAGCCCCGGGACAGGGGTACGAGCAGTACTTC.

The chain recombines TRBV3-1 with TRBJ2-3, with 7 bases fitting TRBD2. CDR1 and CDR2 (germline): LGHDT, YNNKEL (reference sequence). The CDR3 contains 15 residues. The trim removed 5 bases at V and 0 bases at J, leaving 5 bases unmatched. The CDR3 region is CASSRSGDSTDTQYF. In nucleotides, the CDR3 is TGTGCCAGCAGCAGAAGCGGGGATAGCACAGATACGCAGTATTTT.

The chain has TRBV29-1 and TRBJ1-2, with D perhaps matching TRBD1 (5 bases). The CDR3 spans 15 residues. From germline, CDR1 is SQVTM and CDR2 ANQGSEA. V was clipped by 3 bases and J by 8 bases, with 22 bases between them. This CDR3 reads CSVEAPGLLPEGYTF. In DNA form, the CDR3 reads TGCAGCGTTGAGGCACCGGGACTCCTCCCGGAGGGCTACACCTTC.

This clonotype was counted a few times. The CDR3 DNA sequence: TGCGCCAGCAGCCTTAATGAGCGGGGCACAGATACGCAGTATTTT. This encodes CASSLNERGTDTQYF. This chain uses TRBV4-1 with TRBJ2-3; D may be TRBD2 (6 bases). V was clipped by 4 bases and J by 1 base, with 12 bases between them. CDR3 length: 15 amino acids. Germline CDR1 and CDR2: MGHRA and YSYEKL.

The chain recombines TRBV27 with TRBJ1-2, with D possibly being TRBD1 (6 bases). Trimming removed 5 bases from V and 1 base from J, with 14 bases in between. CDR1 is MNHEY, CDR2 SMNVEV, per germline (reference sequence). This CDR3 is built from 15 residues. CDR3 DNA: TGTGCCAGCAGTCCCCAAGGACAGAGTAACTATGGCTACACCTTC. Encoded protein: CASSPQGQSNYGYTF.

V gene TRBV10-3 combines with J gene TRBJ2-1, with 7 bases aligning to TRBD1. V was clipped by 6 bases and J by 13 bases; unmatched bases: 18. Germline V lookup: CDR1 ENHRY, CDR2 SYGVKD. CDR3 length equals 15 residues. CDR3 bases: TGTGCCATCAGGAGAGGGGGCAGTATTGGGGAGACCCAGTTCTTC. This translates into CAIRRGGSIGETQFF.